Presented here are 6 T cell receptor beta chains from one specimen sequenced in a study of T cell changes during pregnancy in multiple sclerosis. Measured with immunoSEQ multiplex PCR; TCRdb has only the in-frame clones, and not every one. The sample includes around 110,000 clones, less than 95% of them seen just once. Sequencing used peripheral blood, obtained in the third trimester of pregnancy. The receptors come from a female donor in good health, enrolled as a control in a pregnancy study.

The chain links TRBV7-9 to TRBJ2-2; no reliable D call. The CDR3 runs 15 residues. V was shortened by 4 bases and J by 0 bases, with 9 bases between the two germline ends. The V gene's germline CDR1 is SEHNR and CDR2 FQNEAQ (reference sequence). CDR3 in amino acids: CASSYPGSNTGELFF. The CDR3 DNA sequence: TGTGCCAGCAGCTACCCGGGTTCGAACACCGGGGAGCTGTTTTTT.

The chain couples TRBV7-6 to TRBJ2-3, with 9 nucleotides matching TRBD2. The V segment lost 5 bases and the J segment 3 bases; nucleotides outside the gene matches: 12. The CDR3 spans 17 residues. The germline gives CDR1 SGHVS, CDR2 FNYEAQ. The CDR3 region is CASSPIELAGATDTQYF. The DNA for the CDR3 is TGTGCCAGCAGCCCAATCGAACTAGCGGGTGCTACAGATACGCAGTATTTT.

The chain links TRBV6-5 to TRBJ1-1; 8 bases map to TRBD1. From germline, CDR1 is MNHEY and CDR2 SVGAGI. V lost 0 bases, J lost 5 bases, and 5 bases stayed unmatched. The CDR3 consists of 15 residues. The CDR3 sequence: CASSYSTGGRTEAFF. In DNA form, the CDR3 reads TGTGCCAGCAGTTACTCCACAGGGGGTCGGACTGAAGCTTTCTTT.

The count of this clone is one. The rearrangement links TRBV21-1 to TRBJ1-5; the table's D call, TRBD1, has no DNA check behind it. TRBV21-1 is an annotated pseudogene. The CDR3 length is 15 residues. The CDR3 DNA is TGTGCCAGCTCTGCAATAGGACAGGGACATCAGCCCCAGCATTTT. This translates into CASSAIGQGHQPQHF.

The chain couples TRBV6-6 to TRBJ1-1; 11 bases fit TRBD1. CDR1 MNHNY and CDR2 SVGAGI come from the germline V gene (reference sequence). The CDR3 runs to 14 residues. The V segment lost 6 bases and the J segment 5 bases; nucleotides outside the gene matches: 5. The CDR3 spells CASRDRGLWTEAFF. CDR3 nucleotides: TGTGCCAGCAGGGACAGGGGGCTATGGACTGAAGCTTTCTTT.

This clone was seen just once. The chain employs TRBV5-1 and TRBJ2-7; maybe TRBD2 (5 bases). V was clipped by 2 bases and J by 4 bases, with 13 bases between them. This CDR3 has 14 residues. Germline V CDR1 and CDR2: SGHRS, YFSETQ. In DNA, the CDR3 is TGCGCCAGCAGCTTCGGGGAAATCGGTTACGAGCAGTACTTC. Amino acid sequence: CASSFGEIGYEQYF.